This T cell receptor (beta chain) stems from a study of T cell responses to AZD1222 COVID-19 vaccine. Study details: Pooled samples include second doses given at about 4 or 12 weeks.

With 0 bases clipped from V and 6 bases from J, the junction kept 9 bases outside the gene matches. This CDR3 has 15 amino acids. From germline, CDR1 is SGHKS and CDR2 YYEKEE (reference sequence). Overall study findings and caveats: A rise in Spike-specific TCR breadth and depth followed two AZD1222 doses. Spike regions recognized by vaccine-associated CD4 TCRs spanned the protein, led by 160-218 and 743-854.

The repertoire was sequenced with immunoSEQ multiplex PCR; TCRdb's copy has only in-frame clones and lacks some. The sample records approximately 50,000 clones, 65% to 80% being singletons. Points on this clone: Its antigen is not known.

The source is an adult in good health. Sequenced here: peripheral blood, sampled on day 0 of AZD1222 vaccination. V and J are TRBV5-5 and TRBJ2-7, with TRBD1 matching over 7 bases. The CDR3 DNA reads as TGTGCCAGCAGCTTGGAAGCGACAGGGTTTCGCGAGCAGTACTTC. It specifies CASSLEATGFREQYF.